These 27 T cell receptor beta chains originate from one sample sequenced in a study of blood T cell repertoires in COVID-19. Profiling relied on immunoSEQ multiplex PCR, and the TCRdb table lists in-frame clones only, not all of them. In the table there are about 69,000 clones, around 93% of which are singletons. Sequenced input: peripheral blood. The receptors come from a woman aged 55-70 years with active COVID-19.

This rearrangement joins TRBV7-2 to TRBJ2-4; possible D gene TRBD2, 6 bases. V lost 5 bases and J lost 0, with 14 bases in between. CDR3 size: 16 residues. Germline loops: CDR1 SGHTA, CDR2 FQGNSA. The CDR3 region is CASSPRRDLAKNIQYF. CDR3 bases: TGTGCCAGCAGCCCCCGGAGGGATCTAGCCAAAAACATTCAGTACTTC.

The chain has TRBV30 and TRBJ2-7, with TRBD2 as a possible D gene (5 bases). Trimming left V 5 bases short and J 3 bases short, with 20 bases between. Per germline, CDR1 GTSNPN and CDR2 SVGIG (reference sequence). The CDR3 consists of 15 residues. The CDR3 DNA follows: TGTGCCTGGGCGGGCGGACGGGCCGAGGGCTACGAGCAGTACTTC. This encodes CAWAGGRAEGYEQYF.

V gene TRBV6-5 combines with J gene TRBJ2-1; 8 bases align to TRBD2. V gave up 0 bases and J gave up 7 bases; unmatched junction bases: 8. Germline V gene sequence: CDR1 MNHEY, CDR2 SVGAGI. The CDR3 sequence is 16 residues long. CDR3: CASSYSSSGVPNEQFF. The CDR3, as DNA: TGTGCCAGCAGTTACTCGAGTAGCGGGGTACCGAATGAGCAGTTCTTC.

The gene calls are TRBV28 and TRBJ2-1; 10 bases map to TRBD2. The V gene end was trimmed by 2 bases and the J gene end by 5 bases; junction bases not matched to a gene: 6. Looked up from germline, CDR1 is MDHEN and CDR2 is SYDVKM. The CDR3 is 16 residues long. CDR3 bases: TGTGCCAGCAGTTTACCGAGGACTAGCGGCCACAATGAGCAGTTCTTC. It is translated as CASSLPRTSGHNEQFF.

The V call is TRBV3-1 (or the pseudogene TRBV3-2), the J call TRBJ1-5; D ambiguous. The V and J ends lost 3 bases and 3 bases respectively, with 12 bases between them. Germline V gene sequence: CDR1 LGHDT, CDR2 YNNKEL (reference sequence). The CDR3 is 15 amino acids. The CDR3 here is CASSQAGNHNQPQHF. DNA of the CDR3: TGTGCCAGCAGCCAGGCCGGGAACCACAATCAGCCCCAGCATTTT.

The V and J genes are TRBV6-1 and TRBJ1-2; tentative D call: TRBD1 (6 bases). Trimming stripped 2 bases from V and 4 bases from J, with 17 bases between. There are 16 residues in the CDR3. CDR1 and CDR2 from the germline V gene are MNHNS and SASEGT. CDR3 bases: TGTGCCAGCAGTGAACCCCCTCGACAGGTGGGCTATGGCTACACCTTC. This sequence encodes CASSEPPRQVGYGYTF.

Comment on this clone: Other DNA variants within this sample encode the same CDR3. The chain recombines TRBV5-1 with TRBJ2-2; 7 nucleotides align to TRBD1. The CDR3 covers 12 residues. The V and J ends lost 4 bases and 8 bases, in that order; junction bases with no gene match: 2. Germline CDR1 reads SGHRS; CDR2 reads YFSETQ. As DNA, the CDR3 is TGCGCCAGCAGCCTGGGACAGGGGGAGCTGTTTTTT. Translated, it gives CASSLGQGELFF.

The CDR3 DNA sequence: TGTGCCAGCAGGGAGGGGGCAGGGTATGGCTACACCTTC. Protein sequence: CASREGAGYGYTF. The genes are TRBV28 and TRBJ1-2; 7 nucleotides align to TRBD1. The CDR3 is 13 amino acids. Germline CDR1 and CDR2: MDHEN and SYDVKM. Unmatched junction bases numbered 6, after V lost 6 bases and J lost 5 bases.

The J gene is TRBJ2-1, the V gene TRBV19, with 8 positions matching TRBD2. With 2 bases clipped from V and 13 bases from J, the junction kept 16 bases outside the gene matches. CDR1 and CDR2 from the germline V gene are LNHDA and SQIVND (reference sequence). The CDR3 spans 16 residues. CDR3 DNA: TGTGCCAGTAGTATATGGGTTGGTGAGCGGGAGAGTCCACAGTTCTTC. It specifies CASSIWVGERESPQFF.

The chain employs TRBV18 and TRBJ1-2, with unresolved D. V was trimmed by 6 bases and J by 3 bases, leaving 11 bases between them. Germline V gene sequence: CDR1 KGHSH, CDR2 LQKENI. This CDR3 is built from 13 residues. CDR3 nucleotide sequence: TGTGCCAGCTCGACATTCGCAGACTATGGCTACACCTTC. Its translation: CASSTFADYGYTF.

The chain is built from TRBV7-6 and TRBJ1-1; 9 bases match TRBD1. The V and J ends lost 1 base and 4 bases, in that order; junction bases with no gene match: 7. Germline V lookup: CDR1 SGHVS, CDR2 FNYEAQ. CDR3 length: 16 residues. CDR3 protein: CASSLGAGQGGTEAFF. DNA of the CDR3: TGTGCCAGCAGCTTAGGCGCGGGACAGGGAGGCACTGAAGCTTTCTTT.

The chain has TRBV28 and TRBJ1-1; D gene unclear. There are 15 residues in the CDR3. The germline CDR1 and CDR2 sequences are MDHEN and SYDVKM. V lost 5 bases to trimming and J lost 5 bases, with 18 bases between them. CDR3 sequence: CASSRRLTSGTEAFF. The DNA for the CDR3 is TGTGCCAGCAGTCGACGACTCACATCGGGGACTGAAGCTTTCTTT.

V gene TRBV6-4 combines with J gene TRBJ2-6; D remains unclear. Trimming took 2 bases from V and 2 from J, leaving 10 bases between them. Germline V gives CDR1 MRHNA, CDR2 SNTAGT. This CDR3 contains 16 residues. The CDR3 DNA is TGTGCCAGCAGTGACCCAATAGCACCTGGGGCCAACGTCCTGACTTTC. Its protein product is CASSDPIAPGANVLTF.

For the CDR3, the DNA is TGTGCCAGCAGCTTCCTCACCCCTAGGTTCAGCACAGATACGCAGTATTTT. As protein: CASSFLTPRFSTDTQYF. The chain couples TRBV7-8 to TRBJ2-3; D not certain. Trimming cost V 3 bases and J 0 bases, with 16 bases left between them. Germline CDR1 SGHVS, CDR2 FQNEAQ. The CDR3 is 17 residues long.

The J gene is TRBJ1-6, the V gene TRBV5-1; D not certain. Germline V gives CDR1 SGHRS, CDR2 YFSETQ. The germline V and J ends were trimmed by 4 bases and 7 bases, with 15 bases remaining between them. This CDR3 spans 15 amino acids. CDR3 loop: CASSQSGLSNSPLHF. The CDR3 region has the DNA TGCGCCAGCAGCCAAAGCGGACTGTCGAATTCACCCCTCCACTTT.

The rearrangement joins TRBV11-2 to TRBJ1-3; D is ambiguous. V was shortened by 3 bases and J by 0 bases, with 6 bases between the two germline ends. Per the germline V gene, CDR1 is SGHAT and CDR2 is FQNNGV. The CDR3 runs to 14 residues. The CDR3 is CASSLFSSGNTIYF. The CDR3 region has the DNA TGTGCCAGCAGCTTGTTCAGCTCTGGAAACACCATATATTTT.

The rearrangement uses TRBV14 and TRBJ2-3, with a possible D match to TRBD1 (5 bases). The germline V gene has CDR1 SGHDN and CDR2 FVKESK. The CDR3 sequence is 16 residues long. V lost 0 bases to trimming and J lost 2 bases, with 12 bases between them. Here the CDR3 reads CASSQDSGILTDTQYF. CDR3 coding DNA: TGTGCCAGCAGCCAAGATTCAGGGATTCTCACAGATACGCAGTATTTT. Full variable domain (remainder filled in from reference TRBV14 and TRBJ2-3): EAGVTQFPSHSVIEKGQTVTLRCDPISGHDNLYWYRRVMGKEIKFLLHFVKESKQDESGMPNNRFLAERTGGTYSTLKVQPAELEDSGVYFCASSQDSGILTDTQYFGPGTRLTVL.

The V call is TRBV5-1, the J call TRBJ2-3; the D gene is possibly TRBD2 (6 bases). This CDR3 contains 14 residues. V was cut by 1 base and J by 4 bases, with 10 bases left in between. Germline V gene data show CDR1 as SGHRS and CDR2 as YFSETQ. The CDR3 region is CASSLIGRPDTQYF. The CDR3 coding sequence is TGCGCCAGCAGCTTGATCGGGAGACCAGATACGCAGTATTTT.

The chain couples TRBV3-1 (or the pseudogene TRBV3-2) to TRBJ1-3, with D unresolved. Germline lookup yields CDR1 LGHDT and CDR2 YNNKEL (reference sequence). V lost 4 bases and J lost 2, with 9 bases in between. The CDR3 has 14 amino acids. The DNA of the CDR3 is TGTGCCAGCAGCCTAGGGCGGGCTGGAAACACCATATATTTT. Translated: CASSLGRAGNTIYF.

As DNA, the CDR3 is TGTGCCAGCAGCCTTAGGACAGGCGGCAGGGATACGCAGTATTTT. Amino acids: CASSLRTGGRDTQYF. The J gene is TRBJ2-3, the V gene TRBV3-1 (or the pseudogene TRBV3-2), with 7 nucleotides matching TRBD1. V lost 4 bases, J lost 6 bases, and 10 bases stayed unmatched. This CDR3 comprises 15 residues. Per germline, CDR1 LGHDT and CDR2 YNNKEL (reference sequence).

The J gene is TRBJ1-2, the V gene TRBV28; D remains ambiguous. The V end lost 5 bases, the J end lost 7 bases, and 8 bases lay between the germline ends. CDR1 and CDR2 from the germline V gene are MDHEN and SYDVKM. The CDR3 runs 11 residues. CDR3 sequence: CASSGPLGYTF. CDR3 sequence (DNA): TGTGCCAGCAGTGGGCCTCTTGGCTACACCTTC.

The chain joins TRBV6-2 or TRBV6-3 to TRBJ1-1; D is ambiguous. Trimming left V 2 bases short and J 4 bases short, with 14 bases between. Germline CDR1 is MNHEY and CDR2 is SVGEGT. This CDR3 spans 15 amino acids. This CDR3 is CASSYQRGSGTEAFF. CDR3 nucleotide sequence: TGTGCCAGCAGTTACCAAAGAGGGTCGGGCACTGAAGCTTTCTTT.

The chain links TRBV24-1 to TRBJ1-2, with a weak D call TRBD1 (5 bases). The CDR3 contains 13 residues. The V and J ends lost 0 bases and 9 bases respectively, with 10 bases between them. Germline V gene sequence: CDR1 KGHDR, CDR2 SFDVKD. The CDR3 bases are TGTGCCACCAGTGATTTGCAGGGTAGAAGCTACACCTTC. This gives the protein CATSDLQGRSYTF.

This chain links TRBV27 with TRBJ1-5; D not resolved. Germline lookup yields CDR1 MNHEY and CDR2 SMNVEV (reference sequence). The CDR3 spans 12 residues. Between the trimmed V and J ends, which lost 8 bases and 4 bases, there was a span of 9 bases. The CDR3 region is CASSRANQPQHF. The CDR3 DNA follows: TGTGCCAGCTCGAGGGCGAATCAGCCCCAGCATTTT.

V gene TRBV30 combines with J gene TRBJ2-7; D might be TRBD2 (5 bases). V lost 5 bases and J lost 7, with 21 bases in between. Germline V lookup: CDR1 GTSNPN, CDR2 SVGIG (reference sequence). The CDR3 totals 14 residues. The CDR3 bases are TGTGCCTGGCGTCCGGGCCTAGCTCTGGGGGAGCAGTACTTC. It specifies CAWRPGLALGEQYF.

The chain couples TRBV19 to TRBJ2-5; tentatively, D is TRBD1 (5 bases). CDR1 LNHDA and CDR2 SQIVND come from the germline V gene (reference sequence). The CDR3 has 11 residues. V was clipped by 8 bases and J by 5 bases, with 9 bases between them. The CDR3: CASGSGETQYF. The CDR3 DNA reads TGTGCCAGTGGATCAGGGGAGACCCAGTACTTC.

V and J are TRBV28 and TRBJ1-5, with 9 bases that match TRBD1. Germline V CDR1 and CDR2: MDHEN, SYDVKM. CDR3 length: 15 residues. The V gene end was trimmed by 3 bases and the J gene end by 6 bases; junction bases not matched to a gene: 6. The CDR3 reads CASSLGDRVRQPQHF. As DNA, the CDR3 is TGTGCCAGCAGTTTGGGGGACAGGGTCCGTCAGCCCCAGCATTTT.